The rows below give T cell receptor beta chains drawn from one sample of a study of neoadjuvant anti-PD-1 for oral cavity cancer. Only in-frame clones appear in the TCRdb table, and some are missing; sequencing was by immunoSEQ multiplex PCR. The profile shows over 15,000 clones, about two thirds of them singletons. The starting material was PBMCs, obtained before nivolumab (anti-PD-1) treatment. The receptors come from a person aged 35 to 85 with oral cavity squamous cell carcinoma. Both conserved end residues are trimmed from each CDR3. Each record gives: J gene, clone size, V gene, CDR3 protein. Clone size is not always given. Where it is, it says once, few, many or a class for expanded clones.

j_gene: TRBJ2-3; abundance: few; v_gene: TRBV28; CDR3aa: ASSLTSTDTQY
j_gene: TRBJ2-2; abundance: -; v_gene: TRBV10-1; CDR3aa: ASSESGQESNREELF
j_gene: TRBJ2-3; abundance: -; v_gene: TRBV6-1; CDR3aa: ASSGLSGRGTDTQY
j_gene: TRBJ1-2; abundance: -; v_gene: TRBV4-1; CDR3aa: ASSQDLVAGTFYGYT
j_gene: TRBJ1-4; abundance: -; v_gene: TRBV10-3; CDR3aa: AISDQGVELF
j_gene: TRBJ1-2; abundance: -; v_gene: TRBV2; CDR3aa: ASSPGTGRIYGYT
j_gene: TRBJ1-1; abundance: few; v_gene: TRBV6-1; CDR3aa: ASSESWTVNTEAF
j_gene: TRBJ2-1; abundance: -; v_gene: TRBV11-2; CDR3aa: ASSLRTSGYNEQF
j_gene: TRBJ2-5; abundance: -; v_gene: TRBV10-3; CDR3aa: AISSPAGGRETQY
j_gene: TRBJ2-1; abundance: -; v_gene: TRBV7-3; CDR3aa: ASSPGSYNEQF
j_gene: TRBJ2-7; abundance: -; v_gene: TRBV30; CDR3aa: AQKGAAGTKEQY
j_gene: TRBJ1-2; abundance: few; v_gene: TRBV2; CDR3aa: ASSRTGANLYGYT